Described below is a single T cell receptor (beta chain) sequence and its context. This sample was included in a study of blood T cell repertoires in COVID-19. TCRdb's copy holds only in-frame clones and misses some; the assay was immunoSEQ multiplex PCR. The table has 320,000 or so clones, roughly 87% seen once. The V end lost 3 bases, the J end lost 0 bases, and 14 bases lay between the germline ends. CDR3 length: 16 residues. CDR1 is MDHEN, CDR2 SYDVKM, per germline. The chain joins TRBV28 to TRBJ1-1, with D hard to call. This TCR was sampled from a woman aged 25 to 39 who had recovered from COVID-19. The specimen was PBMCs or T cells enriched from blood (not recorded which). DNA for the CDR3: TGTGCCAGCAGTTTCGGGAAGGGCCCCATGAACACTGAAGCTTTCTTT. The encoded protein is CASSFGKGPMNTEAFF. Combining the CDR3 with reference TRBV28 and TRBJ1-1 gives the whole variable domain DVKVTQSSRYLVKRTGEKVFLECVQDMDHENMFWYRQDPGLGLRLIYFSYDVKMKEKGDIPEGYSVSREKKERFSLILESASTNQTSMYLCASSFGKGPMNTEAFFGQGTRLTVV.